Ten or more counts support the clone carrying this TCR beta chain. These data are taken from a study of spatial heterogeneity in lung cancer. Study-level information: A consistent excess of beta-chain over alpha-chain sequences was detected.

Carried by each TCR cDNA molecule was a unique molecular identifier. Via MiXCR, TCRdb re-called the 5' RACE reads, giving one row per CDR3 protein. Of some 10,000 distinct CDR3 sequences in the sample, around 9.4% are singletons; the top ten hold roughly a quarter. The time point here: sample taken at primary tumor resection. Whole RNA, which was extracted from tumor, nontumor lung tissue or frozen PBMC, was sequenced without any cell sorting. Patients with untreated early-stage non-small cell lung cancer, numbering approximately 79, were the donors. V was cut by 5 bases and J by 4 bases, with 18 bases left in between. Germline-derived CDR1 and CDR2 are WSHSY and SAAADI. The CDR3 has 17 amino acids.

Specimen: PBMCs, collected at surgery. The V and J genes are TRBV10-2 and TRBJ2-6; D possibly uses TRBD1 or TRBD2 (5 bases each). This sequence was found in a male donor with early-stage non-small cell lung cancer. CDR3 region: CASSLRGIWSGANVLTF. CDR3 in DNA: TGCGCCAGCAGTCTGAGGGGCATATGGTCGGGGGCCAACGTCCTGACTTTC.